This T cell receptor (beta chain) appears in the sequencing data of a study of cytomegalovirus exposure and HLA in healthy donors. Study-level information: A later analysis reported the roughly 120 validation repertoires used the same platform as the 550 to 800 first-cohort repertoires. Findings and limits, study-wide: Many donors shared some public TCRs, even though most TCR sequences were rare. Cytomegalovirus status was reportedly diagnosed by the classifier with high specificity and sensitivity. Cytomegalovirus-associated status was assigned to approximately 160 TCR beta chains.

Some clones are missing from TCRdb's copy, which holds only in-frame ones; the method was immunoSEQ multiplex PCR. The repertoire includes fewer than 200,000 clones, 85% of them detected once, and around a sixth sits in the top ten. Points on this clone: Antigen unknown.

Sequencing input: PBMCs. This sequence originates from a man between 18 and 35 years old in good health and CMV-seropositive.

The CDR3 sequence is CASSLGQGHYEQYF. For the CDR3, the DNA is TGTGCCAGCAGCTTAGGCCAGGGTCACTACGAGCAGTACTTC. V usage is TRBV11-2 and J usage is TRBJ2-7; perhaps TRBD1 as D (5 bases). The CDR3 contains 14 residues. Looked up from germline, CDR1 is SGHAT and CDR2 is FQNNGV. The V end lost 1 base, the J end lost 3 bases, and 10 bases lay between the germline ends.